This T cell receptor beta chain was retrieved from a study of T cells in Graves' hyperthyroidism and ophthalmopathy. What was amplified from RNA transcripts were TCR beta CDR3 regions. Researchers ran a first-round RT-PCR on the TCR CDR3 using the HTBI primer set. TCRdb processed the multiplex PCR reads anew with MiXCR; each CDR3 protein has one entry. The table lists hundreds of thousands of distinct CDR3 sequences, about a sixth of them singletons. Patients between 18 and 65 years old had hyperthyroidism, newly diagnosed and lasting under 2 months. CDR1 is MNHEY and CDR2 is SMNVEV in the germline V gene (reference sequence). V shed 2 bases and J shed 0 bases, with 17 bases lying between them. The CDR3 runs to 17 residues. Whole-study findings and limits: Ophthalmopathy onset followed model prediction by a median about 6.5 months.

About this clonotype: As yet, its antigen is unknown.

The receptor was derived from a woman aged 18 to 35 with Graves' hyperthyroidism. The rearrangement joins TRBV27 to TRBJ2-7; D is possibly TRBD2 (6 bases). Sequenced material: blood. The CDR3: CASSLRREATGSYEQYF. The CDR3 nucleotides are TGTGCCAGCAGTTTAAGAAGGGAGGCCACGGGCTCCTACGAGCAGTACTTC.